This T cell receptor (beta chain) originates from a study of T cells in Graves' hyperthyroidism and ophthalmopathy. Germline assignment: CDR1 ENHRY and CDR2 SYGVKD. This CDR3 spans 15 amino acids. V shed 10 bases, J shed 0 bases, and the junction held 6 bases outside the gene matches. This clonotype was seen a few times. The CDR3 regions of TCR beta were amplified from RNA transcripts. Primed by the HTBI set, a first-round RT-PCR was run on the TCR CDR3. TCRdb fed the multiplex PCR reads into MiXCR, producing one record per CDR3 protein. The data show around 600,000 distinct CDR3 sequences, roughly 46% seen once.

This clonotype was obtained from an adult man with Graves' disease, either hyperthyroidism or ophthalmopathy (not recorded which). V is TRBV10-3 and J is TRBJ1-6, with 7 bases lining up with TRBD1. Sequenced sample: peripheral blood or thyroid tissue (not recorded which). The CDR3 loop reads CASRQGSSYNSPLHF. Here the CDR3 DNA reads TGTGCCAGCAGACAGGGTAGCTCCTATAATTCACCCCTCCACTTT.